These 12 T cell receptor beta chains share one sample of origin, sequenced in a study of shared clonotypes between healthy human individuals. TCRdb keeps only in-frame clones here, not all; method: immunoSEQ multiplex PCR. There are roughly 2,000,000 clones in the sample; about 95% occur only once, and roughly 1% lies in the top ten. Naive CD8 cells lacked CD45RO, underwent positive selection for CCR7 and left out terminally differentiated effector memory CD45RA+ cells. The sample taken for sequencing was naive CD8+ T cells sorted from blood. The receptors shown here come from a man in his late teens or twenties in good health.

The gene calls are TRBV10-1 and TRBJ2-3, with TRBD2 matching over 8 bases. The CDR3 has 16 residues. Looked up from germline, CDR1 is WNHNN and CDR2 is SYGVQD (reference sequence). V dropped 6 bases and J dropped 4; count of bases not matched to a gene: 12. CDR3 sequence (DNA): TGCGCCAGCAGCGAAACTAGCGGAGGTACGGCAGATACGCAGTATTTT. As protein: CASSETSGGTADTQYF.

V is TRBV7-9 and J is TRBJ2-4; the D gene is possibly TRBD1 (6 bases). The CDR3 is made up of 16 amino acids. CDR1 is SEHNR, CDR2 FQNEAQ, per germline (reference sequence). The V gene lost 1 base and the J gene lost 6 bases, with 16 bases spanning the gap. CDR3: CASSLVLGATGNIQYF. The CDR3 coding sequence is TGTGCCAGCAGCTTAGTACTGGGGGCGACGGGAAACATTCAGTACTTC.

Details on this clone: The same CDR3 arises from other DNA sequences in this sample as well. This sequence joins TRBV5-6 and TRBJ2-1; the D is unclear. The V end was cut by 1 base, the J end by 2 bases, with 4 bases between. CDR3 length: 13 residues. Germline lookup yields CDR1 SGHDT and CDR2 YYEEEE. In DNA, the CDR3 is TGTGCCAGCAGCTTGACAACCTACAATGAGCAGTTCTTC. Amino acid sequence: CASSLTTYNEQFF.

The chain joins TRBV7-3 to TRBJ2-3, with D hard to call. The CDR3 consists of 15 residues. Between the trimmed V and J ends, which lost 1 base and 0 bases, there was a span of 8 bases. Germline CDR1 reads SGHTA; CDR2 reads FQGTGA. The CDR3 here is CASSLIFSSTDTQYF. CDR3 DNA: TGTGCCAGCAGCTTAATTTTCTCTAGCACAGATACGCAGTATTTT.

Turning to this clone: This CDR3 is also generated by other DNA sequences in the sample. The genes are TRBV7-9 and TRBJ1-3, with D maybe TRBD1 (5 bases). V was pared by 5 bases and J by 4 bases, with 9 bases between. CDR1 and CDR2 from the germline V gene are SEHNR and FQNEAQ (reference sequence). The CDR3 extends over 13 amino acids. The CDR3 DNA follows: TGTGCCAGCAGCCCAGGGTCCGGAAACACCATATATTTT. Translating it yields CASSPGSGNTIYF.

The CDR3 bases are TGTGCCAGCAGCCCCCCGGGGGGCTCAGAGCAGTACTTC. This codes for CASSPPGGSEQYF. The rearrangement links TRBV7-6 to TRBJ2-7, with a possible D match to TRBD2 (7 bases). CDR3 length: 13 residues. The germline gives CDR1 SGHVS, CDR2 FNYEAQ. V lost 5 bases and J 7 bases, leaving 15 bases between the germline ends.

This clone was recorded only once. The chain combines TRBV13 with TRBJ2-1; no reliable D call. The germline gives CDR1 PRHDT, CDR2 FYEKMQ (reference sequence). Trimming removed 8 bases at V and 0 bases at J, with 5 bases between. This CDR3 comprises 12 residues. The CDR3 nucleotides read TGTGCCAGCGAGAGCTCCTACAATGAGCAGTTCTTC. This sequence encodes CASESSYNEQFF.

The rearrangement joins TRBV7-6 to TRBJ2-7, with D maybe TRBD2 (6 bases). Trimming removed 5 bases from V and 2 bases from J, with 16 bases in between. This CDR3 comprises 15 residues. In germline, CDR1 is SGHVS, CDR2 FNYEAQ. The CDR3 sequence: CASSPTHRGTYEQYF. In DNA, the CDR3 is TGTGCCAGCAGCCCCACCCATCGGGGGACCTACGAGCAGTACTTC.

V is TRBV30 and J is TRBJ2-7; 7 bases fit TRBD1. V dropped 1 base and J dropped 6; count of bases not matched to a gene: 6. Germline CDR1 reads GTSNPN; CDR2 reads SVGIG (reference sequence). The length of the CDR3 is 13 residues. This chain's CDR3 is CAWSAGTASEQYF. The CDR3 bases are TGTGCCTGGAGTGCCGGGACAGCGTCCGAGCAGTACTTC.

V gene TRBV2 combines with J gene TRBJ2-7; 7 bases match TRBD1. The junction had 7 bases not matched to a gene; V was cut back by 8 bases and J by 3 bases. Germline CDR1 and CDR2: SNHLY and FYNNEI. The CDR3 has 13 residues. CDR3 sequence: CASLDRMVYEQYF. Here the CDR3 DNA reads TGTGCCAGCTTGGACAGGATGGTCTACGAGCAGTACTTC.

On this clone: Other nucleotide sequences in the sample specify the same CDR3. The CDR3 spells CASSLVEGYEQYF. The CDR3 DNA sequence: TGCGCCAGCAGCTTGGTCGAGGGGTACGAGCAGTACTTC. The chain employs TRBV5-1 and TRBJ2-7, with D perhaps TRBD1 or TRBD2 (5 bases each). Germline V CDR1 and CDR2: SGHRS, YFSETQ. The V end lost 0 bases, the J end lost 4 bases, and 8 bases lay between the germline ends. The CDR3 is 13 residues long. The full variable domain, with the rest looked up from reference TRBV5-1 and TRBJ2-7, is KAGVTQTPRYLIKTRGQQVTLSCSPISGHRSVSWYQQTPGQGLQFLFEYFSETQRNKGNFPGRFSGRQFSNSRSEMNVSTLELGDSALYLCASSLVEGYEQYFGPGTRLTVT.

The rearrangement joins TRBV6-6 to TRBJ1-1, with no clear D. The CDR3 is 13 amino acids. Trimming stripped 8 bases from V and 1 base from J, with 11 bases between. Germline assignment: CDR1 MNHNY and CDR2 SVGAGI (reference sequence). Written as DNA, the CDR3 is TGTGCCAGCGGAGGACCGCCGAACACTGAAGCTTTCTTT. Amino acids: CASGGPPNTEAFF.